This T cell receptor beta chain is drawn from a study of T and B cells in COVID-19 patients. Whole-study findings and limits: In COVID-19 patients, T cell receptor beta variable and joining gene use was reportedly strongly skewed. CD4+, regulatory T cell, CD8+ and sorted SARS-CoV-2-responsive or tetramer+ T cells were not yet sequenced.

Each TRB amplification used about 230-550 ng of genomic DNA from blood. This clonotype was recorded a few times. Its antigen is currently unknown. From germline, CDR1 is SEHNR and CDR2 FQNEAQ (reference sequence). This CDR3 has 14 residues. The V end lost 3 bases, the J end lost 3 bases, and 10 bases lay between the germline ends. Multiplex PCR with BIOMED2 TRB-A/B primer pools amplified TRB rearrangements. TCRdb recomputed calls from the multiplex PCR reads with MiXCR, one row per CDR3 protein. Of 5,500 to 8,000 distinct CDR3 sequences in the sample, 22% were seen once. The source is a human donor who had recovered from COVID-19. The J gene is TRBJ2-3, the V gene TRBV7-9; a possible D gene is TRBD1 (6 bases). The sample comprised blood. The CDR3 region is CASSFNRDTDTQYF. As DNA, the CDR3 is TGTGCCAGCAGCTTCAACAGGGATACAGATACGCAGTATTTT.